Sequencing of this TCR beta chain was carried out in a study of CD8 T cells in ankylosing spondylitis. General study findings and limits: Clones linked to disease were reported to show significant enrichment in matched ankylosing spondylitis synovial fluid. Disease-linked clones proved CD8+ and comparatively uncommon in peripheral blood. Typical of ankylosing spondylitis blood, it appeared, was a TCR beta motif of several highly homologous variants.

Quantitative 5'-RACE with molecular barcodes produced the TCR beta libraries. Each CDR3 protein is one row after TCRdb ran MiXCR on the 5' RACE reads. The table lists more than 600,000 distinct CDR3 sequences, under 20% of them singletons, with under 20% in the top ten. CDR3 length equals 15 residues. Unmatched junction bases numbered 3, after V lost 2 bases and J lost 2 bases. Germline values: CDR1 SGDLS, CDR2 YYNGEE. The sample holds a few counts of this clonotype. Its specificity is unknown. Sequencing used blood, either unsorted or a sorted T cell fraction (not recorded which). The genes are TRBV9 and TRBJ2-1; 8 bases map to TRBD2. This sequence originates from a male donor with ankylosing spondylitis. The CDR3 region is CASSVIAGPYNEQFF. CDR3 coding DNA: TGTGCCAGCAGCGTTATAGCGGGACCCTACAATGAGCAGTTCTTC.